This TCR beta chain was profiled in a study of shared clonotypes between healthy human individuals. On the study more broadly: There were three CD4 naive, three CD4 memory, two CD8 naive and one CD8 memory plates per donor.

Measured with immunoSEQ multiplex PCR; TCRdb has only the in-frame clones, and not every one. Among 900,000 to 1,200,000 clones listed, roughly 74% were seen once. The CDR3 loop spans 17 amino acids. V gave up 2 bases and J gave up 2 bases; unmatched junction bases: 11. Germline V gene data show CDR1 as SGHAT and CDR2 as FQNNGV. The chain links TRBV11-2 to TRBJ2-7, with 8 bases matching TRBD2. Input material: memory CD4+ T cells from PBMCs. Noted subset: CD45RA-negative fraction. This TCR was recovered from a man aged 18 to 35 in good health. Some clones in this sample may be carry-over from other donors' samples. The CDR3 reads CASSLSTGGGGTYEQYF. The CDR3 nucleotides read TGTGCCAGCAGCTTATCAACCGGAGGCGGGGGGACCTACGAGCAGTACTTC.